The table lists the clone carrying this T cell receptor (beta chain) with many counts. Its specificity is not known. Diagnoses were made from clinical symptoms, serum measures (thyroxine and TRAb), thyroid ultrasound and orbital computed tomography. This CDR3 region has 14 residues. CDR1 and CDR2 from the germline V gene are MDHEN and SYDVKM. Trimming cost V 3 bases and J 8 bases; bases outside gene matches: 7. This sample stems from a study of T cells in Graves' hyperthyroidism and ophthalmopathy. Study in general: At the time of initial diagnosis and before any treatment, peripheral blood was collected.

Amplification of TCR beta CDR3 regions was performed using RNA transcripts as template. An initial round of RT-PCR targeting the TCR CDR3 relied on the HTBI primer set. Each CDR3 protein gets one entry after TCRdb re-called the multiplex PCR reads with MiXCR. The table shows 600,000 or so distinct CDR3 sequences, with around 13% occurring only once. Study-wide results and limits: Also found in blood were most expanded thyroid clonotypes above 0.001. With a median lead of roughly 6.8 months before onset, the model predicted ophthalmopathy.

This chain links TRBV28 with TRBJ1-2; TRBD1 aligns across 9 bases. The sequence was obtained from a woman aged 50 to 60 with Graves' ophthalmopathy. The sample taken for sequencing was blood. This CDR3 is CASSLLRQGGGYTF. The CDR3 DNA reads TGTGCCAGCAGTTTGTTGAGACAGGGGGGAGGCTACACCTTC.